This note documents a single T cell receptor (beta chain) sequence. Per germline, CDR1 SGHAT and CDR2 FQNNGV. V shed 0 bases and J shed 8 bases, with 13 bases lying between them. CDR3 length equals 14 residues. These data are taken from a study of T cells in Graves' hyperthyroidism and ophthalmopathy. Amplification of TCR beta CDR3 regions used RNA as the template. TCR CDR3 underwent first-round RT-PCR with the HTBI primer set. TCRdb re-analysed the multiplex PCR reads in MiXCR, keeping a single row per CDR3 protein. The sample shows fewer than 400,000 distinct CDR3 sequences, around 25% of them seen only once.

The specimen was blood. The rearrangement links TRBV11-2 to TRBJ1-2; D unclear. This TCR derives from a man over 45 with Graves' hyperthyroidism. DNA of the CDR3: TGTGCCAGCAGCTTAGAACTCACCCTGGAAGGCTACACCTTC. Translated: CASSLELTLEGYTF.